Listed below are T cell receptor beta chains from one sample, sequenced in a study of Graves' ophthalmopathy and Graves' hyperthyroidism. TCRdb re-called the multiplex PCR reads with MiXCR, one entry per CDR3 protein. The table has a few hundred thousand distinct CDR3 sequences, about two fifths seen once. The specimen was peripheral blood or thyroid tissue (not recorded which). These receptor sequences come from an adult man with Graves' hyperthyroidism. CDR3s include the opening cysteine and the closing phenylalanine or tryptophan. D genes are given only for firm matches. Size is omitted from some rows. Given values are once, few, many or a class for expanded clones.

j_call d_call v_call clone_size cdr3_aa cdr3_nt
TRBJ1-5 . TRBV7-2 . CASSSDTAGPQHF TGTGCCAGCAGTTCGGACACCGCAGGGCCCCAGCATTTT
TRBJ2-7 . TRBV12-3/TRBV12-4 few CASSTAGGAGSYEQYF TGTGCCAGCAGCACAGCAGGGGGGGCAGGGTCCTACGAGCAGTACTTC
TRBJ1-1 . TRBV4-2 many CASSRSTSTEAFF TGTGCCAGCAGCCGATCGACCTCAACTGAAGCTTTCTTT
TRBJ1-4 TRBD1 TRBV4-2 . CASSQEGQGNEKLVF TGTGCCAGCAGCCAGGAGGGACAGGGCAATGAAAAACTGGTTTTT
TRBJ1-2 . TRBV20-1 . CSAQTVDYGYTF TGCAGTGCACAGACAGTCGACTATGGCTACACCTTC
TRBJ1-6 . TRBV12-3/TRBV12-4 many CASSLAGGYNSPLHF TGTGCCAGCAGTTTAGCTGGGGGGTACAATTCACCCCTCCACTTT
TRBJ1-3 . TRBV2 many CASSARGNTIYF TGTGCCAGCAGTGCGCGAGGAAACACCATATATTTT
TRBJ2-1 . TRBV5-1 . CASSLAETANEQFF TGCGCCAGCAGCTTGGCGGAGACCGCAAATGAGCAGTTCTTC
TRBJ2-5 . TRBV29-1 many CSVEIASQETQYF TGCAGCGTTGAGATAGCTTCGCAAGAGACCCAGTACTTC
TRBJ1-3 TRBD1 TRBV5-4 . CASSLNPPWDRVSGNTIYF TGCGCCAGCAGCCTAAACCCCCCCTGGGACAGGGTGTCCGGAAACACCATATATTTT
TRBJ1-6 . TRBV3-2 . CASSQRQAFNSPLHF TGTGCCAGCAGCCAACGGCAGGCGTTTAATTCACCCCTCCACTTT
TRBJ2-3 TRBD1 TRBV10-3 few CATGQGPSTDTQYF TGTGCCACAGGACAGGGTCCTAGCACAGATACGCAGTATTTT
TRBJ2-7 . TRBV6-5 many CASSYTSSYEQYF TGTGCCAGCTCGTACACGAGCTCCTACGAGCAGTACTTC
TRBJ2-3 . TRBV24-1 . CATSEGVDTQYF TGTGCCACCAGTGAGGGTGTCGATACGCAGTATTTT
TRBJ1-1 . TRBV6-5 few CASSELRGGLNTEAFF TGTGCCAGCAGTGAATTGAGGGGCGGACTGAACACTGAAGCTTTCTTT
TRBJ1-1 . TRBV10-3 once CAISEGETGEGPTEAFF TGTGCCATCAGTGAGGGAGAGACGGGGGAAGGCCCTACTGAAGCTTTCTTT
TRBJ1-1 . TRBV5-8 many CASSLQSEAFF TGTGCCAGCAGCCTGCAGAGTGAAGCTTTCTTT
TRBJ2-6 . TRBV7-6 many CASSLWGSGANVLTF TGTGCCAGCAGCTTATGGGGTTCTGGGGCCAACGTCCTGACTTTC
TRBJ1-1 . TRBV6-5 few CASSYGDFNTEAFF TGTGCCAGCAGTTACGGGGACTTTAACACTGAAGCTTTCTTT
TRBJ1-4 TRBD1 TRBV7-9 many CASSGRQGGEKLFF TGTGCCAGCAGCGGCCGACAGGGTGGCGAAAAACTGTTTTTT
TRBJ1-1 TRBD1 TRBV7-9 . CASSRGQGYTEAFF TGTGCCAGCAGCCGGGGACAGGGGTACACTGAAGCTTTCTTT
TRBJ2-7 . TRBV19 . CASRETYREDYEQYF TGTGCCAGTAGGGAGACTTACAGGGAGGATTACGAGCAGTACTTC
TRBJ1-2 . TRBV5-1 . CASSLGVGNTF TGCGCCAGCAGCTTGGGGGTCGGAAACACCTTC